These 4 T cell receptor beta chains came from one sample sequenced in a study of T cells in localized non-small cell lung cancer. This table comes from immunoSEQ multiplex PCR, and its TCRdb copy is limited to in-frame clones, with some not included. The sample lists around 64,000 clones, roughly 79% seen once, with roughly 4.5% in the top ten. This material consisted of PBMCs, taken before any cancer treatment. The origin of the receptors is a man aged 40 to 70 with stage II lung adenocarcinoma.

With respect to this clone: Distinct nucleotide sequences in the sample also encode this CDR3. The V and J genes are TRBV29-1 and TRBJ1-3; TRBD1 matches at 7 bases. This CDR3 comprises 14 residues. The germline V gene encodes CDR1 SQVTM and CDR2 ANQGSEA. V was pared by 6 bases and J by 0 bases, with 5 bases of the junction left unmatched. The CDR3 reads CSVEGQISGNTIYF. DNA of the CDR3: TGCAGCGTGGAGGGACAGATCTCTGGAAACACCATATATTTT.

The chain employs TRBV28 and TRBJ2-5; weak D call: TRBD1 (5 bases). The CDR3 consists of 12 residues. V lost 3 bases, J lost 4 bases, and 6 bases lay in between. Germline V gives CDR1 MDHEN, CDR2 SYDVKM. CDR3 nucleotide sequence: TGTGCCAGCAGTTTTGGGGCAGAGACCCAGTACTTC. Translation: CASSFGAETQYF.

This sequence joins TRBV2 and TRBJ2-5; 8 nucleotides match TRBD2. The J call may be mistaken, given a closer DNA end match to TRBJ2-7. Germline loops: CDR1 SNHLY, CDR2 FYNNEI. This CDR3 comprises 15 residues. CDR3 sequence reads: CASTGGAGAMNEQYF. Here the CDR3 DNA reads TGTGCCAGCACGGGGGGAGCGGGAGCGATGAACGAGCAGTACTTC.

This chain uses TRBV27 with TRBJ2-3; no clear D. Germline lookup yields CDR1 MNHEY and CDR2 SMNVEV (reference sequence). V shed 3 bases and J shed 6 bases, with 22 bases lying between them. The CDR3 has 17 amino acids. The chain's CDR3 is CASSLGLTIRVEDTQYF. CDR3 DNA sequence: TGTGCCAGCAGTTTGGGCCTAACCATAAGGGTGGAGGATACGCAGTATTTT.